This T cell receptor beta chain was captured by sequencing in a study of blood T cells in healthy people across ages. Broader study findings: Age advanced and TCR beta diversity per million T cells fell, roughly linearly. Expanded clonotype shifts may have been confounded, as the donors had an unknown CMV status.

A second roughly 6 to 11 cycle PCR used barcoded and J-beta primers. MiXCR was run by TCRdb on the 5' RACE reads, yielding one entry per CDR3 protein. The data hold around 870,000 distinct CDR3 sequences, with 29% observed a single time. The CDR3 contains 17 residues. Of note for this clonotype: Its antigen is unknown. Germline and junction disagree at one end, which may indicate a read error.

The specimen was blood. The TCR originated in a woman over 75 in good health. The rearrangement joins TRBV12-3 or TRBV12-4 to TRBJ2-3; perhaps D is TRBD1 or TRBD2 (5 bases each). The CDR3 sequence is CASSFGSGREGTDAQYF. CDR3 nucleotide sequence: TGTGCCAGCAGTTTCGGCTCGGGGCGCGAGGGCACAGATGCGCAGTATTTT.